A single sample is the source of the 10 T cell receptor beta chains below, sequenced in a study of lymphopenia after photon versus proton radiotherapy. The data were produced by immunoSEQ multiplex PCR, yet TCRdb's version contains in-frame clones alone and is incomplete. The sample lists about 19,000 clones; about 90% were seen once. The specimen comprised peripheral blood, sampled from a patient treated with photon-based radiotherapy. The receptor set was obtained from a man in his sixties with pancreatic cancer.

The rearrangement joins TRBV15 to TRBJ1-1; the D is unclear. The length of the CDR3 is 13 residues. Germline lookup yields CDR1 LNHNV and CDR2 YYDKDF (reference sequence). V was cut by 1 base and J by 1 base, with 4 bases left in between. The CDR3 nucleotides are TGTGCCACCAGCAGAGCTCCGAACACTGAAGCTTTCTTT. Translation gives CATSRAPNTEAFF.

Comment on this clone: At one end, the junction sequence differs from germline, possibly due to a read error. V and J are TRBV7-3 and TRBJ2-1; 8 positions agree with TRBD2. This CDR3 is 15 amino acids long. CDR1 SGHTA and CDR2 FQGTGA come from the germline V gene. The CDR3 sequence: CASSLTPLAGNEQFF. CDR3 DNA sequence: TGTGCCAGCAGCCTAACGCCGCTAGCGGGCAATGAGCAGTTCTTC.

The chain couples TRBV30 to TRBJ2-3, with 8 bases aligning to TRBD1. CDR3 size: 15 residues. With V trimmed by 4 bases and J by 2 bases, 8 bases remained unmatched. Germline assignment: CDR1 GTSNPN and CDR2 SVGIG (reference sequence). The CDR3 loop reads CAWTGTGSYTDTQYF. The CDR3 coding sequence is TGTGCCTGGACCGGGACAGGTAGTTACACAGATACGCAGTATTTT.

This chain joins TRBV18 and TRBJ1-2, with D perhaps matching TRBD1 (6 bases). Between the trimmed V and J ends, which lost 2 bases and 0 bases, there was a span of 13 bases. The CDR3 covers 16 residues. Germline CDR1 and CDR2: KGHSH and LQKENI. The CDR3 region is CASSPMEGGTNYGYTF. CDR3 in DNA: TGTGCCAGCTCACCAATGGAAGGGGGGACTAACTATGGCTACACCTTC.

The chain is built from TRBV5-4 and TRBJ2-3, with D perhaps TRBD2 (7 bases). This CDR3 has 18 amino acids. CDR1 SGHNT and CDR2 YYREEE come from the germline V gene (reference sequence). The V gene lost 0 bases and the J gene lost 5 bases, with 22 bases spanning the gap. The CDR3 loop reads CASSLASRLRGDKDTQYF. As DNA, the CDR3 is TGTGCCAGCAGCTTGGCCAGTAGGTTACGGGGGGACAAAGATACGCAGTATTTT. The full variable domain, rest sourced from reference TRBV5-4 and TRBJ2-3, is ETGVTQSPTHLIKTRGQQVTLRCSSQSGHNTVSWYQQALGQGPQFIFQYYREEENGRGNFPPRFSGLQFPNYSSELNVNALELDDSALYLCASSLASRLRGDKDTQYFGPGTRLTVL.

This clone was observed once. V usage is TRBV7-6 and J usage is TRBJ1-2; TRBD1 matches at 7 bases. Looked up from germline, CDR1 is SGHVS and CDR2 is FNYEAQ. The CDR3 loop spans 13 amino acids. V gave up 7 bases and J gave up 3 bases; unmatched junction bases: 5. As DNA, the CDR3 is TGTGCCAGCACCTCCGACAGGGACTATGGCTACACCTTC. Translation gives CASTSDRDYGYTF. The full variable domain, rest sourced from reference TRBV7-6 and TRBJ1-2, is GAGVSQSPRYKVTKRGQDVALRCDPISGHVSLYWYRQALGQGPEFLTYFNYEAQQDKSGLPNDRFSAERPEGSISTLTIQRTEQRDSAMYRCASTSDRDYGYTFGSGTRLTVV.

The gene calls are TRBV19 and TRBJ2-7, with 8 bases matching TRBD1. This CDR3 spans 14 amino acids. J was trimmed by 1 base and V by 4 bases; bases with no gene match: 3. Germline CDR1 is LNHDA and CDR2 is SQIVND (reference sequence). Here the CDR3 DNA reads TGTGCCAGTAGTAGCGGACAGGGATCCTACGAGCAGTACTTC. This translates into CASSSGQGSYEQYF.

The V call is TRBV19, the J call TRBJ2-1; 8 bases are shared with TRBD2. This CDR3 is 13 amino acids long. Germline V lookup: CDR1 LNHDA, CDR2 SQIVND (reference sequence). Trimming at V came to 10 bases and at J to 4 bases, leaving 6 bases not matched to a gene. The CDR3 sequence is CATLAGIYNEQFF. The CDR3, as DNA: TGTGCCACCTTAGCGGGGATTTACAATGAGCAGTTCTTC.

This sequence joins TRBV4-1 and TRBJ2-3; 8 nucleotides align to TRBD1. The CDR3 has 14 amino acids. Germline V gene lookup returns CDR1 MGHRA and CDR2 YSYEKL. The V gene end was trimmed by 4 bases and the J gene end by 6 bases; junction bases not matched to a gene: 6. CDR3 sequence (DNA): TGCGCCAGCAGCCCCGCGACAGGGGAGGATACGCAGTATTTT. It encodes CASSPATGEDTQYF.

The chain joins TRBV30 to TRBJ2-5, with a weak D call TRBD1 (6 bases). V was cut by 1 base and J by 5 bases, with 14 bases left in between. The germline CDR1 and CDR2 sequences are GTSNPN and SVGIG (reference sequence). The CDR3 extends over 14 amino acids. The CDR3, as DNA: TGTGCCTGGAGTGATACAGGGTGGGGCGAGACCCAGTACTTC. It translates to CAWSDTGWGETQYF.